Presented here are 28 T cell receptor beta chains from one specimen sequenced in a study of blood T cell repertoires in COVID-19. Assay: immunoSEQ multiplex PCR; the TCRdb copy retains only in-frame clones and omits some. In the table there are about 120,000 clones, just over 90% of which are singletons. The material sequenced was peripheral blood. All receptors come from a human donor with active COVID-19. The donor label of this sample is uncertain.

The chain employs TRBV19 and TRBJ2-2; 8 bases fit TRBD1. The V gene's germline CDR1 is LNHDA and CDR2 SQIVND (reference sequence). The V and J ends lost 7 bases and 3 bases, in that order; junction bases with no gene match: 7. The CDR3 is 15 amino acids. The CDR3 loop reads CASTQQGVDTGELFF. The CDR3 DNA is TGTGCCAGTACCCAACAGGGGGTGGACACCGGGGAGCTGTTTTTT.

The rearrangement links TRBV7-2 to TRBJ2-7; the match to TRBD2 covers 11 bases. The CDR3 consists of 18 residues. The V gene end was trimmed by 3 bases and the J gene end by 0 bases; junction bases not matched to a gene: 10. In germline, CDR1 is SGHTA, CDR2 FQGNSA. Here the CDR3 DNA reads TGTGCCAGCAGCTTTAGTAGCGGGGGGGCCTCTAACTCCTACGAGCAGTACTTC. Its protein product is CASSFSSGGASNSYEQYF.

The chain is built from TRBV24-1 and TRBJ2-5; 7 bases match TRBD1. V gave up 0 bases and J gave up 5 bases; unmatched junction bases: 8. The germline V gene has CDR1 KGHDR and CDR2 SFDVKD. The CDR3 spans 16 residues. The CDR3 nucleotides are TGTGCCACCAGTGATTTGCTGGTAGGGGGCGGGGAGACCCAGTACTTC. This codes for CATSDLLVGGGETQYF.

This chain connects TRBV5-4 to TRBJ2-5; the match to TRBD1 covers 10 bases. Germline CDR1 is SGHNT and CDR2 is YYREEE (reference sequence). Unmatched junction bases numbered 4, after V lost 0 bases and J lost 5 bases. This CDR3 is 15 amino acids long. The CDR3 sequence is CASSLAGQGFETQYF. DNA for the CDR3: TGTGCCAGCAGCTTGGCGGGACAGGGGTTTGAGACCCAGTACTTC.

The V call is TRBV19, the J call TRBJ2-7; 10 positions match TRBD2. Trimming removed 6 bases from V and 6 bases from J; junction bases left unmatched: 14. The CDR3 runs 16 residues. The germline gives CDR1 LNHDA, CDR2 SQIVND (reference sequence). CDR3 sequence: CASSTSSGGPLIEQYF. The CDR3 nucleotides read TGTGCCAGTAGCACTTCTAGCGGGGGCCCCTTGATCGAGCAGTACTTC.

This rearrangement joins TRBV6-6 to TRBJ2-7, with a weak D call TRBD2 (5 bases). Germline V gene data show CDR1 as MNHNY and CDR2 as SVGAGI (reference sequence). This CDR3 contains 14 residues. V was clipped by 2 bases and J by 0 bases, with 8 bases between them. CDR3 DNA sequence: TGTGCCAGCAGTTACGGTCTAGCCTCCTACGAGCAGTACTTC. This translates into CASSYGLASYEQYF.

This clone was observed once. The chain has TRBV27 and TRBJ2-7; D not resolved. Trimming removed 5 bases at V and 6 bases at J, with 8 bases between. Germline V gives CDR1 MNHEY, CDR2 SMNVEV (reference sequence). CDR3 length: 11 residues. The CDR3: CASSNSFEQYF. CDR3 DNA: TGTGCCAGCAGTAATAGTTTCGAGCAGTACTTC.

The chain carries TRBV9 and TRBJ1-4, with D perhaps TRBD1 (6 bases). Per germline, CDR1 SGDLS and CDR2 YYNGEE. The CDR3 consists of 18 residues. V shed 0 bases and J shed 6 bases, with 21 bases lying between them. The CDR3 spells CASSVGIITGTTDEKLFF. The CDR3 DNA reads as TGTGCCAGCAGCGTAGGAATTATTACCGGGACAACGGATGAAAAACTGTTTTTT.

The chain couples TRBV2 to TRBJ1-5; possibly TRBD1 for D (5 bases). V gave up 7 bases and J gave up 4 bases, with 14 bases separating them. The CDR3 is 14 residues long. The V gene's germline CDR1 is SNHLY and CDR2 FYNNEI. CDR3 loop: CASIGNRLNQPQHF. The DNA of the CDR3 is TGTGCCAGCATAGGTAACAGGCTTAATCAGCCCCAGCATTTT.

CDR3 DNA sequence: TGTGCCAGCAGTGAGTCAGTTAACACTGAAGCTTTCTTT. Its translation: CASSESVNTEAFF. The chain recombines TRBV6-4 with TRBJ1-1; D is unclear. CDR1 is MRHNA and CDR2 is SNTAGT in the germline V gene. V was trimmed by 3 bases and J by 2 bases, leaving 7 bases between them. The CDR3 loop spans 13 amino acids.

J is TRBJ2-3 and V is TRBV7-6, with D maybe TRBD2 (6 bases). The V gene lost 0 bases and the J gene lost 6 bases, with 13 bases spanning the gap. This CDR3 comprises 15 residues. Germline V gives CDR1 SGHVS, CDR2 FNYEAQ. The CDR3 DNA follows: TGTGCCAGCAGCTTAGCTGGCGGGGAGGTGGATACGCAGTATTTT. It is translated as CASSLAGGEVDTQYF.

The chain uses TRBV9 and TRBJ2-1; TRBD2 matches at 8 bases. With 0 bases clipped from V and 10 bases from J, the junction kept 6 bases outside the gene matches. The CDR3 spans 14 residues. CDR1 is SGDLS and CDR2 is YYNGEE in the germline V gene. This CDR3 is CASSVGAGEAEQFF. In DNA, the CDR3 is TGTGCCAGCAGCGTAGGAGCGGGGGAGGCCGAGCAGTTCTTC.

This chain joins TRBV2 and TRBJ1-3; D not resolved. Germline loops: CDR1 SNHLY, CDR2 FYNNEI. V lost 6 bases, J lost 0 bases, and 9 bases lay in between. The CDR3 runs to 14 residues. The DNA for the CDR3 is TGTGCCAGCAGGATCCGGGACTCTGGAAACACCATATATTTT. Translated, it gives CASRIRDSGNTIYF.

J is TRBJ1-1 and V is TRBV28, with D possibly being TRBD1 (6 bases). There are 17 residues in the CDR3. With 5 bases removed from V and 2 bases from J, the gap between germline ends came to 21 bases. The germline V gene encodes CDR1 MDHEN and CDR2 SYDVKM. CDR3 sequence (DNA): TGTGCCAGCAGTCAATGGGGGGGCTTGGGTTTAAACACTGAAGCTTTCTTT. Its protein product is CASSQWGGLGLNTEAFF.

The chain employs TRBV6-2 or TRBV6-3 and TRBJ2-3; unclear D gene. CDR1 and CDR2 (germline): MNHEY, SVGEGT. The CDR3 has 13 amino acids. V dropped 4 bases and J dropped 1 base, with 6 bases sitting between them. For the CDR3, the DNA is TGTGCCAGCAGTTTTGTAGGCACAGATACGCAGTATTTT. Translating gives CASSFVGTDTQYF.

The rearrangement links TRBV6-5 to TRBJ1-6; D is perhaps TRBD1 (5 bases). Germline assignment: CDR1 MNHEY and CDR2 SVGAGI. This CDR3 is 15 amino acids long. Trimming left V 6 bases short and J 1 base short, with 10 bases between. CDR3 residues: CASRMTDSYNSPLHF. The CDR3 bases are TGTGCCAGCAGGATGACAGATTCCTATAATTCACCCCTCCACTTT.

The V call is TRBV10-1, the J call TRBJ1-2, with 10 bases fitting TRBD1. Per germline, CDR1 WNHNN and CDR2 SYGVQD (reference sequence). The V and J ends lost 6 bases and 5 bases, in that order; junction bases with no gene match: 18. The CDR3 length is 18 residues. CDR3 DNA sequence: TGCGCCAGCAGCCCACCCGAGACAGGGGGCGTAATATGTTATGGCTACACCTTC. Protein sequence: CASSPPETGGVICYGYTF.

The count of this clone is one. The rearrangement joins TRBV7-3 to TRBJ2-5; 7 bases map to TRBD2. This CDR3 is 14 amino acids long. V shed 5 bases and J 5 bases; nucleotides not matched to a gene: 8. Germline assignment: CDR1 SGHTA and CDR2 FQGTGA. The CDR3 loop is CASSQSGRGETQYF. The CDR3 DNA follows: TGTGCCAGCAGCCAATCAGGGCGGGGGGAGACCCAGTACTTC. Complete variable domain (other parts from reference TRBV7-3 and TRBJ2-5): GAGVSQTPSNKVTEKGKYVELRCDPISGHTALYWYRQSLGQGPEFLIYFQGTGAADDSGLPNDRFFAVRPEGSVSTLKIQRTERGDSAVYLCASSQSGRGETQYFGPGTRLLVL.

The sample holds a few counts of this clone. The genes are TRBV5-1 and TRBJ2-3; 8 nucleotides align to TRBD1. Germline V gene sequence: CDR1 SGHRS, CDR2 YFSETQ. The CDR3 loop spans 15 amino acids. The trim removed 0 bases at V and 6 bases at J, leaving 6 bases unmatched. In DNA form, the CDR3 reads TGCGCCAGCAGCTTGGGACAGGGGATTTACGATACGCAGTATTTT. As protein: CASSLGQGIYDTQYF. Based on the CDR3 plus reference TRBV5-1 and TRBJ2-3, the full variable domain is KAGVTQTPRYLIKTRGQQVTLSCSPISGHRSVSWYQQTPGQGLQFLFEYFSETQRNKGNFPGRFSGRQFSNSRSEMNVSTLELGDSALYLCASSLGQGIYDTQYFGPGTRLTVL.

The CDR3 loop reads CSAEVVPYEQYF. CDR3 DNA: TGCAGCGCAGAAGTAGTACCCTACGAGCAGTACTTC. The V and J genes are TRBV29-1 and TRBJ2-7; D is uncertain. Between the trimmed V and J ends, which lost 7 bases and 2 bases, there was a span of 12 bases. The CDR3 totals 12 residues. Looked up from germline, CDR1 is SQVTM and CDR2 is ANQGSEA.

The CDR3 coding sequence is TGTGCCAGCAGTGGTTTAGGGAGGACCGGGGAGCTGTTTTTT. Its protein is CASSGLGRTGELFF. The chain joins TRBV2 to TRBJ2-2; a possible D gene is TRBD2 (6 bases). This CDR3 has 14 residues. Germline lookup yields CDR1 SNHLY and CDR2 FYNNEI. V lost 4 bases, J lost 5 bases, and 11 bases lay in between.

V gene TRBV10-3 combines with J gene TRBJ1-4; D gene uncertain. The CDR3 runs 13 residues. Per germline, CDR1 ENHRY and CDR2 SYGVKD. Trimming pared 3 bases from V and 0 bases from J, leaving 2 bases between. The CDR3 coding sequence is TGTGCCATCAGTGACACAACTAATGAAAAACTGTTTTTT. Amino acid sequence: CAISDTTNEKLFF.

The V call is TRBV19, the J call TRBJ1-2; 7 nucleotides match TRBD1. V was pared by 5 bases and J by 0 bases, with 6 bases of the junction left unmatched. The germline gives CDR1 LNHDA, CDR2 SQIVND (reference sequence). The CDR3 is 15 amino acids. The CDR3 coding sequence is TGTGCCAGTAGTCCTGGGGACAGATCTAACTATGGCTACACCTTC. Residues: CASSPGDRSNYGYTF.

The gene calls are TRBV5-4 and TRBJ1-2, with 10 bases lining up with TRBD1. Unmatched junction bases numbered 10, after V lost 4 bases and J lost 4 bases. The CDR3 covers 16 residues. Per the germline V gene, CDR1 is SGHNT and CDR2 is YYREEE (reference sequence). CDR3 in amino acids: CASSRQGAGSGYGYTF. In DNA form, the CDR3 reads TGTGCCAGCAGCCGACAGGGGGCAGGCTCGGGCTATGGCTACACCTTC.

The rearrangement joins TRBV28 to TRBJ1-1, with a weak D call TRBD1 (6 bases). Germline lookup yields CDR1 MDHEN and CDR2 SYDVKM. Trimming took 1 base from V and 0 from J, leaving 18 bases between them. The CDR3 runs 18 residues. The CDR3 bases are TGTGCCAGCAGTTTATTTTCGGGTGGGCAGGGGATGAACACTGAAGCTTTCTTT. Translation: CASSLFSGGQGMNTEAFF.

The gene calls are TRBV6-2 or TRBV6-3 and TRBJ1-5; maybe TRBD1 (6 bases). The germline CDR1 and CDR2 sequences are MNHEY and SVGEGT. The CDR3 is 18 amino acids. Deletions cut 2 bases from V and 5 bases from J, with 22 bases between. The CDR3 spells CASSYRFGDTGLHQPQHF. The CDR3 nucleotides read TGTGCCAGCAGTTACAGATTTGGGGACACTGGCCTTCATCAGCCCCAGCATTTT.

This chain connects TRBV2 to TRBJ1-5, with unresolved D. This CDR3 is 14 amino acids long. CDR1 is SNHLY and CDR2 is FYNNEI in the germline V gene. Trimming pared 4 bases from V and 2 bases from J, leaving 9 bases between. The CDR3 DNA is TGTGCCAGCAGTGGGACTTTCGGCAATCAGCCCCAGCATTTT. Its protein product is CASSGTFGNQPQHF.

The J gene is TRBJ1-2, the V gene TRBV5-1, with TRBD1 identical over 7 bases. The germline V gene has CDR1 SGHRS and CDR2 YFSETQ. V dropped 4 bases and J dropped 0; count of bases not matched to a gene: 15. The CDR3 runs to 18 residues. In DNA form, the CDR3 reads TGCGCCAGCAGCGCCCCGACAGGGCGCGAGCCTGCTAACTATGGCTACACCTTC. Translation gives CASSAPTGREPANYGYTF.